This T cell receptor beta chain was sequenced for a study of circulating CD8 cells and anti-PD-1 response in melanoma. Study-level findings and limits: TIGIT repertoires were least diverse, DNEG repertoires most diverse.

TCR libraries were prepared from roughly 15 ng of total RNA with the QIAseq Immune Repertoire TCR panel. TCRdb used MiXCR to reprocess the reads, holding one entry per CDR3 protein. The sample includes about 720 distinct CDR3 sequences, around 4.4% of them seen just once. Live CD3+CD8+TCRalphabeta+ cells were sorted into four subsets by PD-1 and/or TIGIT. Judged by abundance, this clonotype is large (0.1 to 1%). The antigen remains undetermined. The source of this sequence is a human donor with melanoma. The material was CD8+ T cells from PBMCs, obtained at baseline or after one month of anti-PD-1 therapy (not recorded which).

The CDR3 protein is CASSLPGQIYEQYF. The CDR3 DNA is TGTGCCAGCAGTCTGCCTGGGCAAATCTACGAGCAGTACTTC. This rearrangement joins TRBV27 to TRBJ2-7; no clear D gene. The germline V gene encodes CDR1 MNHEY and CDR2 SMNVEV (reference sequence). The CDR3 length is 14 residues. V was trimmed by 5 bases and J by 3 bases, leaving 14 bases between them.